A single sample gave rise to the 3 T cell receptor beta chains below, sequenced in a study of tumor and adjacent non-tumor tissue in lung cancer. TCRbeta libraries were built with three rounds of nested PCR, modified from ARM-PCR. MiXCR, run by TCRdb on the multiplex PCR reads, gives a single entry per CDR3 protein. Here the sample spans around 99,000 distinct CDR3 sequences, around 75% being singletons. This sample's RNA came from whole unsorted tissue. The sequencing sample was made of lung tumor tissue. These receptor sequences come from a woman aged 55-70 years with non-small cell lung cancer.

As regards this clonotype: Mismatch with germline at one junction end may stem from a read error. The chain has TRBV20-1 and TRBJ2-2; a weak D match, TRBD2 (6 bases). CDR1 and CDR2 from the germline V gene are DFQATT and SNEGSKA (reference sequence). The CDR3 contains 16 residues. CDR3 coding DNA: TGCAATGCTAGAGAGACTAGTGGGAGTCACACCGGGGAGTTGTTTTTT. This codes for CNARETSGSHTGELFF.

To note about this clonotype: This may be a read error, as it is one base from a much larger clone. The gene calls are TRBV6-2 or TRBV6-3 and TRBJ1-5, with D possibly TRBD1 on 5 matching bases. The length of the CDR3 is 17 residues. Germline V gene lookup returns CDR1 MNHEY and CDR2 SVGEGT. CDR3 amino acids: CACSLRGTAGGNQPQHF. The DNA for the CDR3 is TGTGCCTGCAGTTTACGGGGGACGGCTGGAGGCAATCAGCCCCAGCATTTT.

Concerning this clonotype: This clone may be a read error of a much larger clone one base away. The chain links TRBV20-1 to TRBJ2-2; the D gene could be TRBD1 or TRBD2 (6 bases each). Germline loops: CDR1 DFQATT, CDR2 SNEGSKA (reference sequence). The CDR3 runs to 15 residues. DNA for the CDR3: TGCAGTGCTAGAGATCCACAGGGAGGTGCCGGGAAGCTGTTTTTT. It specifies CSARDPQGGAGKLFF.